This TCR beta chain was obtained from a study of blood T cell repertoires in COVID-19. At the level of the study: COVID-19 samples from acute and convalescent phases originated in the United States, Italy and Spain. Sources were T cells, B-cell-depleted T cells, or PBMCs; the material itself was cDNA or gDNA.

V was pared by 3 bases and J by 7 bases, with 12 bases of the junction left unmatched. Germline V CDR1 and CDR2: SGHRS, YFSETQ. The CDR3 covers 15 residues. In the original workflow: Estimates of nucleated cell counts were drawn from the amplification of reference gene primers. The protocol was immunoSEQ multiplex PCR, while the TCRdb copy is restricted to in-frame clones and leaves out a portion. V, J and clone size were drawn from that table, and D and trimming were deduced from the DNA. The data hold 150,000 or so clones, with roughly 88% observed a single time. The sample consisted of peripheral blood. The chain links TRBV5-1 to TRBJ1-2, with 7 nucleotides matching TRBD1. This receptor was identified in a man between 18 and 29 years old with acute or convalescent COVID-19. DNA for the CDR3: TGCGCCAGCAGCTCGAGTGGAGGGCAGGGGGGTGGCTACACCTTC. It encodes CASSSSGGQGGGYTF.